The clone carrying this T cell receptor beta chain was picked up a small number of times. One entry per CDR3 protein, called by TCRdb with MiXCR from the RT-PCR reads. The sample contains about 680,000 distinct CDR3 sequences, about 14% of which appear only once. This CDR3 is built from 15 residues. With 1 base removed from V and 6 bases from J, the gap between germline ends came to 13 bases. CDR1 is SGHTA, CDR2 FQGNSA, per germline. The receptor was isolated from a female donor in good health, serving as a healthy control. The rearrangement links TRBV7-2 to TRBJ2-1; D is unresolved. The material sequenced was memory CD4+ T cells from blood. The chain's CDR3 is CASSLEWAAFNEQFF. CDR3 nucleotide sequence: TGTGCCAGCAGCTTAGAGTGGGCGGCCTTCAATGAGCAGTTCTTC.